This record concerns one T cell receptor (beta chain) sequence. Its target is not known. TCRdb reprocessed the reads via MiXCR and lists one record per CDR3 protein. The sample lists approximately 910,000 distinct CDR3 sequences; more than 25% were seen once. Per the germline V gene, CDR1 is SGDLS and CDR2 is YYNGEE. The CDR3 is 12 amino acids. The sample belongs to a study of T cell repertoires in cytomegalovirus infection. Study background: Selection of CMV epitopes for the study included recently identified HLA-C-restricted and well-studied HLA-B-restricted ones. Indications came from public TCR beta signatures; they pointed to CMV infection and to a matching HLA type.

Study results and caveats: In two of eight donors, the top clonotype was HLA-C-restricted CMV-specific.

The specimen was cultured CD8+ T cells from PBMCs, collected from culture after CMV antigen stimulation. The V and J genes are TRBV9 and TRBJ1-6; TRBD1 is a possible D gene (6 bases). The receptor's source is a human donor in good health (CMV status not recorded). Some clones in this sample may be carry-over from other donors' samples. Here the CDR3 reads CASGGKNSPLHF. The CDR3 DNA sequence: TGTGCTTCGGGGGGCAAGAATTCACCCCTCCACTTT.